This T cell receptor (beta chain) was recovered during a study of T cell changes during pregnancy in multiple sclerosis. The CDR3 loop spans 13 amino acids. Germline lookup yields CDR1 MDHEN and CDR2 SYDVKM. J was trimmed by 7 bases and V by 9 bases; bases with no gene match: 8. Method: immunoSEQ multiplex PCR; TCRdb's copy keeps in-frame clones and lacks some. The table lists tens of thousands of clones, over 80% of them singletons. The clonotype was recovered from a female donor with multiple sclerosis, enrolled in a pregnancy study. This specimen was CD4+ T cells from peripheral blood mononuclear cells, taken in the second trimester of pregnancy. The rearrangement uses TRBV28 and TRBJ1-4; TRBD1 matches at 7 bases. The DNA of the CDR3 is TGTGCCAGTTCCGAAGGGACAGTTGAAAAACTGTTTTTT. Protein product: CASSEGTVEKLFF.